This TCR beta chain was profiled in a study of shared clonotypes between healthy human individuals. Study-level results: Naive subsets tended to show greater estimated richness than memory subsets.

The germline V gene encodes CDR1 SGHNT and CDR2 YYREEE (reference sequence). V was clipped by 1 base and J by 10 bases, with 11 bases between them. CDR3 length: 12 residues. Each subset's genomic DNA was split evenly across several immunoSEQ plates. The data were produced by immunoSEQ multiplex PCR, yet TCRdb's version contains in-frame clones alone and is incomplete. The sample includes about 1.1 million clones, approximately 80% of them seen just once. Concerning this clone itself: The target antigen is unknown.

The TCR originated in a man younger than 35 in good health. Some clones in this sample may be carry-over from other donors' samples. The sample consisted of memory CD4+ T cells from PBMCs. Noted subset: CD45RA-negative fraction. This chain connects TRBV5-4 to TRBJ1-2; D gene ambiguous. DNA for the CDR3: TGTGCCAGCAGCTTGCCGGACCGAGACTACACCTTC. Encoded protein: CASSLPDRDYTF.